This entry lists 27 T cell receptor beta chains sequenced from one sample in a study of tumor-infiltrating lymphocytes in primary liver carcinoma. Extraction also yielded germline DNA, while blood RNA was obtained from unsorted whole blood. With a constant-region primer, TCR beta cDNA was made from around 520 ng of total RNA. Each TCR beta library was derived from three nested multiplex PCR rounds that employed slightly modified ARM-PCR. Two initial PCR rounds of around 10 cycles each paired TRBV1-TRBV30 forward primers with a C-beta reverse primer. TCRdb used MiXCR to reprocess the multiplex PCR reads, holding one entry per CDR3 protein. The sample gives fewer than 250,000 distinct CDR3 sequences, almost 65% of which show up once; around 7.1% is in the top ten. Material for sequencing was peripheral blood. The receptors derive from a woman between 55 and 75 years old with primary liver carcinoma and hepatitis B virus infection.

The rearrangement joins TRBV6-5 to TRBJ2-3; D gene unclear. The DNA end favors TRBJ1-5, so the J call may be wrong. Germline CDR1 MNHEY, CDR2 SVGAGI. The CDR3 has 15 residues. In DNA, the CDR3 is TGTGCCAGCAGTTACCGTGGGAGTCGAACAGCTACGCAGCATTTT. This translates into CASSYRGSRTATQHF.

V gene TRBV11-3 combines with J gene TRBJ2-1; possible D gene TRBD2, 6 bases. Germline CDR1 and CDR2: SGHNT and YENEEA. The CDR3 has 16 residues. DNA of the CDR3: TGTACGAGCAGCTTCCGGGTGGGGCTAGCGTTCGATGAGCAGTTCTTC. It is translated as CTSSFRVGLAFDEQFF.

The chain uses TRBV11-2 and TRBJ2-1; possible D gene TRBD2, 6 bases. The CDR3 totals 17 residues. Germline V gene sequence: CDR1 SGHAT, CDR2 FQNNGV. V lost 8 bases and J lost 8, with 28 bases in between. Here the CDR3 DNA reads TGTGCCAGCGGCAGGAGACTAGTGGGAAGGCCGGGGGATGAGCAGTTCTTC. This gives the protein CASGRRLVGRPGDEQFF.

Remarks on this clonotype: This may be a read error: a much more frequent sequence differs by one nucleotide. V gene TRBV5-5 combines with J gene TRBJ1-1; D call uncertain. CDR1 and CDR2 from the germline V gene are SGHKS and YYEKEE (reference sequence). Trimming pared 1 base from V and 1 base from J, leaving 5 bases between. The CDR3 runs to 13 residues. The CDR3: CASSLCRNTEAFF. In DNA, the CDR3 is TGTGCCAGCAGCTTGTGCAGGAACACTGAAGCTTTCTTT. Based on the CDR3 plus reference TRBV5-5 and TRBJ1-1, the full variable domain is DAGVTQSPTHLIKTRGQQVTLRCSPISGHKSVSWYQQVLGQGPQFIFQYYEKEERGRGNFPDRFSARQFPNYSSELNVNALLLGDSALYLCASSLCRNTEAFFGQGTRLTVV.

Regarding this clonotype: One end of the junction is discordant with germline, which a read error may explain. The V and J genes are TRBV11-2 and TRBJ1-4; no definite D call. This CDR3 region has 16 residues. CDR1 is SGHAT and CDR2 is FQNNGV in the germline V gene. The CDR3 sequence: CASSLGSRTTNEKLFF. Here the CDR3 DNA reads TGTGCAAGCAGCTTAGGGTCGCGGACGACTAATGAAAAACTGTTTTTT.

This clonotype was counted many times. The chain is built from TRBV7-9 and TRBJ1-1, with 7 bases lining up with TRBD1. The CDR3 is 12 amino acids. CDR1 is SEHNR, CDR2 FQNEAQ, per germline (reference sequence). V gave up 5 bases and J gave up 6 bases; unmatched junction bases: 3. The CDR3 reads CASSPGTAEAFF. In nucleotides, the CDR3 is TGTGCCAGCAGCCCTGGGACAGCTGAAGCTTTCTTT.

The DNA of the CDR3 is TGTGCCAGTAGTATGGCCCGGACAGGCGAGTATGGCTACACCTTC. Its protein is CASSMARTGEYGYTF. V and J are TRBV19 and TRBJ1-2; TRBD1 matches at 7 bases. This CDR3 comprises 15 residues. After removal of 3 bases from V and 5 bases from J, the junction contained 9 bases not matched to a gene. CDR1 and CDR2 from the germline V gene are LNHDA and SQIVND (reference sequence).

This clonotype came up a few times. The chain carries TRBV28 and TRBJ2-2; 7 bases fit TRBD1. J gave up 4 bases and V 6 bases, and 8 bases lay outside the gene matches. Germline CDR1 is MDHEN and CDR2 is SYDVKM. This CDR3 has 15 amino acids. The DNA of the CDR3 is TGTGCCAGCAGCGGACAGGAAACCTTCACCGGGGAGCTGTTTTTT. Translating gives CASSGQETFTGELFF.

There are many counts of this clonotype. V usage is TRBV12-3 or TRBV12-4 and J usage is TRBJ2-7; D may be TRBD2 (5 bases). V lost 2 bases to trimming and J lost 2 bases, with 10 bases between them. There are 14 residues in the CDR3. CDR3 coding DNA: TGTGCCAGCAGTTTATGGCGGGCCCCCTACGAGCAGTACTTC. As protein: CASSLWRAPYEQYF.

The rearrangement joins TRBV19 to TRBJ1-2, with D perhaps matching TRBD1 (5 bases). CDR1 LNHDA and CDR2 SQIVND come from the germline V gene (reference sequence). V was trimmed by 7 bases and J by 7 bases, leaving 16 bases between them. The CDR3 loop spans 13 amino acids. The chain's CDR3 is CASTQGISGGYTF. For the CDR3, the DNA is TGTGCCAGTACGCAGGGAATAAGTGGTGGCTACACCTTC.

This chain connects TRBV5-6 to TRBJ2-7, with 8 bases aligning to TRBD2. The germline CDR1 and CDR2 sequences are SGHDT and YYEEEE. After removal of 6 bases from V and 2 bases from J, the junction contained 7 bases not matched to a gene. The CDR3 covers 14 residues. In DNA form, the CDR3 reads TGTGCCAGCAACTACCCACTAGCGGCCTACGAGCAGTACTTC. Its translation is CASNYPLAAYEQYF.

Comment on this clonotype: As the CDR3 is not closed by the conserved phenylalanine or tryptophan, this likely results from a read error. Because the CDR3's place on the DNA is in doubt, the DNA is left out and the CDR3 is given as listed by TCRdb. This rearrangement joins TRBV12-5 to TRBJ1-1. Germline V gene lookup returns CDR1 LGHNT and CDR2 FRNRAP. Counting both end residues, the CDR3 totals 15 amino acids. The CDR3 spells CASGLGQGPNTEVFL.

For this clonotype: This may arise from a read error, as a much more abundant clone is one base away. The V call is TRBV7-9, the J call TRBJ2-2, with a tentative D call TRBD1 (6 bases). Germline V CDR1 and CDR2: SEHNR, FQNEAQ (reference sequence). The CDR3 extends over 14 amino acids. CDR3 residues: CASSYRVNTGELSF. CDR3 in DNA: TGTGCCAGCAGCTACAGGGTCAACACCGGGGAGCTGTCTTTT.

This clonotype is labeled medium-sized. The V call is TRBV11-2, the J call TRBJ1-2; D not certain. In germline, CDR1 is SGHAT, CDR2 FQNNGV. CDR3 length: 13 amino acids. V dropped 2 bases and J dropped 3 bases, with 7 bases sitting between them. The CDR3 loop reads CASSLSEHYGYTF. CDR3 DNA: TGTGCCAGCAGCTTATCGGAGCACTATGGCTACACCTTC.

The CDR3 sequence: CASSPLGWGEQFF. CDR3 bases: TGCGCCAGCAGCCCCCTCGGGTGGGGTGAGCAGTTCTTC. The chain is built from TRBV4-1 and TRBJ2-1; D not resolved. In germline, CDR1 is MGHRA, CDR2 YSYEKL. The V end was cut by 4 bases, the J end by 9 bases, with 13 bases between. CDR3 size: 13 residues.

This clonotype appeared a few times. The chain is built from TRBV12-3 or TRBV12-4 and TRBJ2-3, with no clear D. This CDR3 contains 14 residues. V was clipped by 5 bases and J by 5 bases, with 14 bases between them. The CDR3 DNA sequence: TGTGCCAGCAGTCCGGGCCCGACGGGAGATACGCAGTATTTT. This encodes CASSPGPTGDTQYF.

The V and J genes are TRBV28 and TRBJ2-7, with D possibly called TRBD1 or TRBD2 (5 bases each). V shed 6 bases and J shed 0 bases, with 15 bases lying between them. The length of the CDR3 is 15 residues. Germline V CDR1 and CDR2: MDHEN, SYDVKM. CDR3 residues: CASRTVEGRSYEQYF. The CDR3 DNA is TGTGCCAGCAGGACCGTAGAGGGGCGCTCCTACGAGCAGTACTTC.

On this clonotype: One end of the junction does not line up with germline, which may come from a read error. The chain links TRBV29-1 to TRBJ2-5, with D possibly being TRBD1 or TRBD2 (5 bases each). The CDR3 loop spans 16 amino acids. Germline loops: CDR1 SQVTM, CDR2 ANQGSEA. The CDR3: CSVEDWLVGDQETQYF. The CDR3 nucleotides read TGCAGCGTTGAAGATTGGCTAGTGGGGGACCAAGAGACTCAGTACTTC.

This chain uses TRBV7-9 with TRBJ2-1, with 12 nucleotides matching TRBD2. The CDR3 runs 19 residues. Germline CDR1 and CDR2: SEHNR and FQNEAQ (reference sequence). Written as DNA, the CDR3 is TGTACTAGCAGCTTACCCGGGACTAGCGGGCTCAGAGCCTACAATGAGCAGTTCTTC. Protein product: CTSSLPGTSGLRAYNEQFF.

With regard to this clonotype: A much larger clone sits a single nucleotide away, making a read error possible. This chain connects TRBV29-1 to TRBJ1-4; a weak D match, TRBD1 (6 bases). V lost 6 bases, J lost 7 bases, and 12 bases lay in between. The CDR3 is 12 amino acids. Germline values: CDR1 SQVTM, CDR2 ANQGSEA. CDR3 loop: CSVQGLSEKLFF. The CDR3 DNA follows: TGCAGCGTCCAGGGGCTAAGTGAAAAACTGTTTTTT. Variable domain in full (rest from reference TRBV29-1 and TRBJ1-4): SAVISQKPSRDICQRGTSLTIQCQVDSQVTMMFWYRQQPGQSLTLIATANQGSEATYESGFVIDKFPISRPNLTFSTLTVSNMSPEDSSIYLCSVQGLSEKLFFGSGTQLSVL.

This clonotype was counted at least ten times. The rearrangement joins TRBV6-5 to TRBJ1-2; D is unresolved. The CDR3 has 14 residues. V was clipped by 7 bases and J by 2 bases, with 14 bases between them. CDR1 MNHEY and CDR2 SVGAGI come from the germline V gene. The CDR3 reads CASISIGENYGYTF. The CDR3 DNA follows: TGTGCCAGCATATCTATCGGGGAAAACTATGGCTACACCTTC.

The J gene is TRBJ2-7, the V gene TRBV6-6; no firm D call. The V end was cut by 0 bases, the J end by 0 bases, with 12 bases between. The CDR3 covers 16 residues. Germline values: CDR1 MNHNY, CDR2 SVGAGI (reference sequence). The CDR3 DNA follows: TGTGCCAGCAGTTACTCGGCACAGTGGGGCTCCTACGAGCAGTACTTC. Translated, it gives CASSYSAQWGSYEQYF.

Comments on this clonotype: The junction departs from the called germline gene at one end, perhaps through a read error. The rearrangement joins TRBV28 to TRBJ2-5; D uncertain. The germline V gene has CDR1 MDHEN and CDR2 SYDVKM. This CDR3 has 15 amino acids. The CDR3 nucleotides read TGTGCCAGCAATTTATCAGCGACGTACCAAGAGACCCAGTACTTC. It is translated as CASNLSATYQETQYF.

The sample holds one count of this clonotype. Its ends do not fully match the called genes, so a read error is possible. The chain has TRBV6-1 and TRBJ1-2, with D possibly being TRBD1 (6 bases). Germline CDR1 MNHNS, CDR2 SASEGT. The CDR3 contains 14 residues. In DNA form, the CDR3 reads TGTGACAGCAGTGGAACAGGGCCCCTCTATGGCTACACATTC. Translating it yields CDSSGTGPLYGYTF.

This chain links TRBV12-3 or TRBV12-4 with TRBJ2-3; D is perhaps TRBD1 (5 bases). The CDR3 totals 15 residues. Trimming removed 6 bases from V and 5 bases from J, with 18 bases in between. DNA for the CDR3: TGTGCCAGCAGCTCAGTTCAGGGAACGGGAGATACGCAGTATTTT. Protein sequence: CASSSVQGTGDTQYF.

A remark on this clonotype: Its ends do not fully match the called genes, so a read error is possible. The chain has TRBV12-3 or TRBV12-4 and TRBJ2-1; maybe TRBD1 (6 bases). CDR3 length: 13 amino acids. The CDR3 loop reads CVSSLAQDSGQIF. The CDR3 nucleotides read TGTGTCAGCAGTTTAGCCCAGGACAGTGGGCAGATCTTC.

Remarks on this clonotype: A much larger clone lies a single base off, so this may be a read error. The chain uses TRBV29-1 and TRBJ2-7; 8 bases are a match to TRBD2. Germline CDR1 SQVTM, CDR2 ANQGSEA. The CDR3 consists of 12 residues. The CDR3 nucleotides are TGCGGCGCACGGGGGGGGTCCTACGAGCAGTACTTC. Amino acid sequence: CGARGGSYEQYF.